A selection of T cell receptor beta chains follows, all from one sample in a study of blood T cell repertoires in COVID-19. Clones were read by immunoSEQ multiplex PCR, and TCRdb kept only the in-frame ones, dropping some. The sample yields some 76,000 clones, 80% to 85% seen once. Sequencing was done on a sample of peripheral blood. Source of these receptors: a human donor in a cohort sampled during active COVID-19. CDR3s include the opening cysteine and the closing phenylalanine or tryptophan. The order of the fields is clone size, J gene, V gene, D gene, CDR3 DNA, CDR3 protein. D genes are given only for firm matches. Rows may omit the clone size; those that give it use once, few, many or a size class.

NA	TRBJ1-1	TRBV19	NA	TGTGCCAGTAGTCCAAGAGGCAGGGTAACAGACACTGAAGCTTTCTTT	CASSPRGRVTDTEAFF
NA	TRBJ2-1	TRBV5-1	TRBD2	TGCGCCAGCATTTCTAGCGGTAGCTCCTACAATGAGCAGTTCTTC	CASISSGSSYNEQFF
few	TRBJ1-3	TRBV10-3	NA	TGTGCCATCAGTGAGTCGCCGGTACAGGGTACCATATATTTT	CAISESPVQGTIYF
NA	TRBJ1-4	TRBV9	NA	TGTGCCAGCAGCGTGGACAGTCTCAATGAAAAACTGTTTTTT	CASSVDSLNEKLFF
NA	TRBJ1-1	TRBV9	NA	TGTGCCAGCAGCGTAGGCGGGGGGGGCAGGGTGAACACTGAAGCTTTCTTT	CASSVGGGGRVNTEAFF
NA	TRBJ1-2	TRBV6-5	TRBD1	TGTGCCAGCAGTTACCCGGGACAGGGTAGCTATGGCTACACCTTC	CASSYPGQGSYGYTF
once	TRBJ2-2	TRBV4-1	NA	TGCGCCAGCAGCCCCGACTCAAAGTGGGAGCTGTTTTTT	CASSPDSKWELFF
NA	TRBJ1-4	TRBV9	NA	TGTGCCAGCAGCGTAGGCACTAGTATGTGGCCAAATGAAAAACTGTTTTTT	CASSVGTSMWPNEKLFF
NA	TRBJ2-4	TRBV28	NA	TGTGCCAGCAGGCGGACTATGGTGGACATTCAGTACTTC	CASRRTMVDIQYF
once	TRBJ2-1	TRBV7-9	NA	TGTGCCAGCAGCTTAGTGCGGGGTGGAAATGAGCAGTTCTTC	CASSLVRGGNEQFF
NA	TRBJ1-1	TRBV5-1	TRBD1	TGCGCCAGCAGCTACGGACAGGGATTGAACACTGAAGCTTTCTTT	CASSYGQGLNTEAFF
NA	TRBJ2-2	TRBV2	TRBD1	TGTGCCAGCAGGGGGACAGGGCTAAACACCGGGGAGCTGTTTTTT	CASRGTGLNTGELFF
few	TRBJ1-5	TRBV7-6	NA	TGTGCCAGCAGCTTGTCAGGGAATCAGCCCCAGCATTTT	CASSLSGNQPQHF
few	TRBJ1-2	TRBV7-8	NA	TGTGCCAGCAGCCCCTACCGCCTCGAACCCGCGGGGGGCTACACCTTC	CASSPYRLEPAGGYTF